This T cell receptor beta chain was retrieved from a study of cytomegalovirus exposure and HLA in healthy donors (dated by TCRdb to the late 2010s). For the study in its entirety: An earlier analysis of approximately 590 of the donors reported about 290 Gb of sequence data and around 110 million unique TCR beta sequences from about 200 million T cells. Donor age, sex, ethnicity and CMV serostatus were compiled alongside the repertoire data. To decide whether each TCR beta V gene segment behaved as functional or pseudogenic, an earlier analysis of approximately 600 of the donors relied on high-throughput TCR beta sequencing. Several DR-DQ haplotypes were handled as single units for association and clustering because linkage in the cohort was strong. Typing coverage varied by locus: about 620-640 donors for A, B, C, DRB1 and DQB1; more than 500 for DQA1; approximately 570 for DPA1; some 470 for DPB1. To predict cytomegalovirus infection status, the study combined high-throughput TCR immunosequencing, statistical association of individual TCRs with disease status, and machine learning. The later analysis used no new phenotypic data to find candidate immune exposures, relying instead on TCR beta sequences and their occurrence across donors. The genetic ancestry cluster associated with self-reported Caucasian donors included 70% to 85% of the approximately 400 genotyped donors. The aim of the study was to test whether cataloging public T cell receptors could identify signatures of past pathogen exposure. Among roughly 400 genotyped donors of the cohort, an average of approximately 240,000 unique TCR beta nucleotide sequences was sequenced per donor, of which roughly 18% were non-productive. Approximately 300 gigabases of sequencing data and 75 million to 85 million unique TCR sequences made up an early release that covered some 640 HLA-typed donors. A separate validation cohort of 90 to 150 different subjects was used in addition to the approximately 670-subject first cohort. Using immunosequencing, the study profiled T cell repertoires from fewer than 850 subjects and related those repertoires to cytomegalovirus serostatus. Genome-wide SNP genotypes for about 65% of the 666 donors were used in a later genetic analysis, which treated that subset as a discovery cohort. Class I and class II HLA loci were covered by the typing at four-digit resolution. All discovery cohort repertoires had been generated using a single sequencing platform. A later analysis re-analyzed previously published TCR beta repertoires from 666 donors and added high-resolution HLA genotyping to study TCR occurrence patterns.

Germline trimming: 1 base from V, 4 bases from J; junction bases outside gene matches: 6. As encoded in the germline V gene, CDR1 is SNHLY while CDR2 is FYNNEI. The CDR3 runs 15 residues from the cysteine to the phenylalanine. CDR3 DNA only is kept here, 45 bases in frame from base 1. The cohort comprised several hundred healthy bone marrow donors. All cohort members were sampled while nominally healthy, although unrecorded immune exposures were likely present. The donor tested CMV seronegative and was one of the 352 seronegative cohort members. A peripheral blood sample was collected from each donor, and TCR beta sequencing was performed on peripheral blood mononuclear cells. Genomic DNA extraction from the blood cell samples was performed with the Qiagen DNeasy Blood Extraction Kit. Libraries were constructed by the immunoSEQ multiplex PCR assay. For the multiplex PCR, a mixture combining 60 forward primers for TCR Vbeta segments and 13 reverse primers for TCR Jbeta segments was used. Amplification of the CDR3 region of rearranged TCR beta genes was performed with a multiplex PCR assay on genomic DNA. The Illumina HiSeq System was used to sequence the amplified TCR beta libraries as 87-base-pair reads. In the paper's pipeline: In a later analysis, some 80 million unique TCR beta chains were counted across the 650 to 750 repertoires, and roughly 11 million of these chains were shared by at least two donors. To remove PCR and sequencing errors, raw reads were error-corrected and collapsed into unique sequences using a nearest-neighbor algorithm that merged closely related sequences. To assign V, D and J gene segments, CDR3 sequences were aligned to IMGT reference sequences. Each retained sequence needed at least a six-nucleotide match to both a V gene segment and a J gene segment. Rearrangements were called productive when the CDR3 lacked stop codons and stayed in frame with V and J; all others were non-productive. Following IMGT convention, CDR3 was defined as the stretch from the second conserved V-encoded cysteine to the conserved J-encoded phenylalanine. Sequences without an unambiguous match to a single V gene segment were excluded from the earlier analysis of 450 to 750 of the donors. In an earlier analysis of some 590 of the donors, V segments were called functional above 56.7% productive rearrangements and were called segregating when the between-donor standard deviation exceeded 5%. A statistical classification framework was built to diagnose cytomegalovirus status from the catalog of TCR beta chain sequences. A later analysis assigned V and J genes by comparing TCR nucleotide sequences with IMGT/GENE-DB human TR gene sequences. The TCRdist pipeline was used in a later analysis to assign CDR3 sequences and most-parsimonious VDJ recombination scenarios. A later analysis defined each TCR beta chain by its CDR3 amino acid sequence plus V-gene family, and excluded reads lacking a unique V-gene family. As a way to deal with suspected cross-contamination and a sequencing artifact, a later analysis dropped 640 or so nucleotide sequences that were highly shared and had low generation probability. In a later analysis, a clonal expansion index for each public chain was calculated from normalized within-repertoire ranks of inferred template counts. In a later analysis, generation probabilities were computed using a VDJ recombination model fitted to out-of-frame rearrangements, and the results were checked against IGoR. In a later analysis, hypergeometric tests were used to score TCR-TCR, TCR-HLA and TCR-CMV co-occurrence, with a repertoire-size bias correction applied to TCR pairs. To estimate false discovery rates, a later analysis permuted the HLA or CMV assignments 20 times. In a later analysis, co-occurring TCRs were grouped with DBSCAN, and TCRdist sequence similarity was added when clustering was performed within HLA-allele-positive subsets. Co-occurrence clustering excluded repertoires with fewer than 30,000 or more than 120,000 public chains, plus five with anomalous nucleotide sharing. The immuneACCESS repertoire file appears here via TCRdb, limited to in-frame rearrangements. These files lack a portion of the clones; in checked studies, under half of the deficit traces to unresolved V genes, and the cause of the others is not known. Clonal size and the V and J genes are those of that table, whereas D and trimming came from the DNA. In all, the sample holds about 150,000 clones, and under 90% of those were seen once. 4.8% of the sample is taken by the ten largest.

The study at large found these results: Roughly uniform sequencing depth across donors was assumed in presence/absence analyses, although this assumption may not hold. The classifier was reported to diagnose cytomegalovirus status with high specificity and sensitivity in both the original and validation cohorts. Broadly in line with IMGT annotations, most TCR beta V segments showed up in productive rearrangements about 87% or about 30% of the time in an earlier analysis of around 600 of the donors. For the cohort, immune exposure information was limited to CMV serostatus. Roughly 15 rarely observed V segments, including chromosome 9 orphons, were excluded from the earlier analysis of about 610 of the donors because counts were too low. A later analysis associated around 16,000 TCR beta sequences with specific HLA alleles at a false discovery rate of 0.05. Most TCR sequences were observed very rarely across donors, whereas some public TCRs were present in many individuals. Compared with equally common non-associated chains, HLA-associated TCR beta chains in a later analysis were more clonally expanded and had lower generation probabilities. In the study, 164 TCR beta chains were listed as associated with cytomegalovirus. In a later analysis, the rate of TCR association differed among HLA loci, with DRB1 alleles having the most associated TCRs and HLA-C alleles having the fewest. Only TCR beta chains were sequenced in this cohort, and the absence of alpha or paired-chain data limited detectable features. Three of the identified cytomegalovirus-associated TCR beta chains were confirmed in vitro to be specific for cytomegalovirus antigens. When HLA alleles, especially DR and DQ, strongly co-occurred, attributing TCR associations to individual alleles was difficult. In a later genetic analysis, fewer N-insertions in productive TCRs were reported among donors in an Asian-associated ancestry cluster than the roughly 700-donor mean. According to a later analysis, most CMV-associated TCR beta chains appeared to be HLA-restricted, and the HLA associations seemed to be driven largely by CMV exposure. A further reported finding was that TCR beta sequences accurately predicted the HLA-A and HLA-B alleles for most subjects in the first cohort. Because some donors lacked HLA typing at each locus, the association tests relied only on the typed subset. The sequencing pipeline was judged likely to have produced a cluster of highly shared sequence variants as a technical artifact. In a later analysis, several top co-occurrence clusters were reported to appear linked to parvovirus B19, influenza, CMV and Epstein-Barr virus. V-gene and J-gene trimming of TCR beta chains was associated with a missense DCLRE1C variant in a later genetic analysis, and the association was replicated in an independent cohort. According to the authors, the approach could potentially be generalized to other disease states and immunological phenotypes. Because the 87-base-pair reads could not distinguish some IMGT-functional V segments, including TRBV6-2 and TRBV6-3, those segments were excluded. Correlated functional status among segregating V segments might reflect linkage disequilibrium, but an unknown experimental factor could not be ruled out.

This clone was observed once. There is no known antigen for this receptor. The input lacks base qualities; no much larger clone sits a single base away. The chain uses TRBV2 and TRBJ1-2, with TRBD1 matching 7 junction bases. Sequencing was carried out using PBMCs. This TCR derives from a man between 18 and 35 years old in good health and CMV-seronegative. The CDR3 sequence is CASSEVRGLSYGYTF. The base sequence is TGTGCCAGCAGTGAAGTGAGGGGGCTGAGCTATGGCTACACCTTC.